These T cell receptor beta chains were read from a single sample in a study of shared clonotypes between healthy human individuals. The assay was immunoSEQ multiplex PCR, and TCRdb's table has in-frame clones only and misses some. The table shows roughly 490,000 clones, with 60% to 85% occurring only once. The sequencing input was PBMCs. These receptors were obtained from a middle-aged woman in good health. Some clones in this sample may be carry-over from other donors' samples. Both conserved end residues are part of each CDR3. The order of the fields is CDR3 length, J gene, V gene, D gene, clone size, CDR3 DNA, CDR3 protein. A D gene is named only where the DNA matches it firmly. A row's size may be missing; if present it is once, few, many or a size class.

14,TRBJ2-1,TRBV7-9,TRBD1,.,TGTGCCAGCAGCTTAGGACAGGGTGACAATGAGCAGTTCTTC,CASSLGQGDNEQFF
13,TRBJ2-3,TRBV28,.,.,TGTGCCAGCATCAACAGAGCCACAGATACGCAGTATTTT,CASINRATDTQYF
15,TRBJ2-2,TRBV5-1,.,once,TGCGCCAGCACCCCAGGAGGAACGAACACCGGGGAGCTGTTTTTT,CASTPGGTNTGELFF
11,TRBJ2-1,TRBV6-1,.,.,TGTGCCAGCATCTGGAACAATGAGCAGTTCTTC,CASIWNNEQFF
15,TRBJ2-7,TRBV2,TRBD1,few,TGTGCCAGCACCGAAGTAGGGGGCAGGACCTACGAGCAGTACTTC,CASTEVGGRTYEQYF
16,TRBJ2-2,TRBV9,.,.,TGTGCCAGCAGCGGAGCCACGGGGTCTCTGACCGGGGAGCTGTTTTTT,CASSGATGSLTGELFF
17,TRBJ2-7,TRBV28,TRBD2,.,TGTGCCAGCAGTCGAAAGTTAGGACTAGCGGGTTCCTACGAGCAGTACTTC,CASSRKLGLAGSYEQYF
14,TRBJ2-3,TRBV7-2,.,.,TGTGCCAGCAGCTTATACTCCAGCACAGATACGCAGTATTTT,CASSLYSSTDTQYF
13,TRBJ1-1,TRBV7-3,TRBD1,.,TGTGCCAGCAGTTGGACAGGGGTCACTGAAGCTTTCTTT,CASSWTGVTEAFF
14,TRBJ2-4,TRBV5-8,TRBD1,few,TGTGCCAGTACGACAGGGGGCTATGACGTCATTCAGTACTTC,CASTTGGYDVIQYF
15,TRBJ2-1,TRBV7-7,.,many,TGTGCTAGCAGCCCCCTACGAAGAGACGGAAATGAGCAGTTCTTC,CASSPLRRDGNEQFF
13,TRBJ1-5,TRBV10-2,TRBD1,.,TGCGCCAGCGCGGGGGACAGGGTTCAGCCCCAGCATTTT,CASAGDRVQPQHF
16,TRBJ2-7,TRBV7-8,TRBD2,.,TGTGCCAGCAGCTTATTTTCCGGGAGGAGCTCCTACGAGCAGTACTTC,CASSLFSGRSSYEQYF
15,TRBJ1-5,TRBV2,TRBD1,.,TGTGCCAGCAACGAAGACAGGGGGCTAAGTCAGCCCCAGCATTTT,CASNEDRGLSQPQHF